The 19 T cell receptor beta chains below come from one sample, sequenced in a study of identical twins. Each CDR3 protein is one row after TCRdb ran MiXCR on the 5' RACE reads. There are 450,000 or so distinct CDR3 sequences in the sample; 20% to 25% occur only once, and 2.9% lies in the top ten. This sample was shared with a second study, whose subject was T cells expressing NK-cell markers.

The sequenced sample was CD4+ T cells sorted from blood. The receptors were sampled from a woman aged 18-29 years in good health.

This sequence joins TRBV20-1 and TRBJ1-2; D unresolved. Germline-derived CDR1 and CDR2 are DFQATT and SNEGSKA (reference sequence). This CDR3 has 13 residues. The V end was cut by 6 bases, the J end by 8 bases, with 19 bases between. The CDR3, as DNA: TGCAGTGCGATAGGTCATGCGGGCCAGGGCTACACCTTC. Protein product: CSAIGHAGQGYTF.

V usage is TRBV6-1 and J usage is TRBJ2-2; 8 nucleotides align to TRBD2. The CDR3 spans 16 residues. The V segment lost 6 bases and the J segment 4 bases; nucleotides outside the gene matches: 10. Germline V CDR1 and CDR2: MNHNS, SASEGT. CDR3 region: CASRAGANWGTGELFF. CDR3 in DNA: TGTGCCAGCAGAGCGGGGGCCAACTGGGGCACCGGGGAGCTGTTTTTT.

This clonotype came up a few times. V usage is TRBV5-1 and J usage is TRBJ1-1; 7 positions agree with TRBD1. CDR1 and CDR2 (germline): SGHRS, YFSETQ. Trimming removed 4 bases from V and 10 bases from J; junction bases left unmatched: 7. The CDR3 contains 12 residues. The CDR3 DNA is TGCGCCAGCAGCACCGGACAGGCTACAGCTTTCTTT. It specifies CASSTGQATAFF.

A few counts support this clonotype. This chain links TRBV6-5 with TRBJ2-3; 9 nucleotides line up with TRBD2. CDR1 and CDR2 (germline): MNHEY, SVGAGI. V gave up 2 bases and J gave up 0 bases; unmatched junction bases: 9. The CDR3 sequence is 18 residues long. DNA for the CDR3: TGTGCCAGCAGTTACAAAGGGTTTAGCGGGAGAAGCACAGATACGCAGTATTTT. Translation: CASSYKGFSGRSTDTQYF.

This clonotype appeared a few times. Here the CDR3 DNA reads TGCAGCGCACGGACTAGATTTTTCGATACGCAGTATTTT. This gives the protein CSARTRFFDTQYF. The chain has TRBV29-1 and TRBJ2-3; TRBD2 agrees at 7 bases. Germline V CDR1 and CDR2: SQVTM, ANQGSEA. The CDR3 sequence is 13 residues long. After removal of 7 bases from V and 6 bases from J, the junction contained 10 bases not matched to a gene.

The chain carries TRBV29-1 and TRBJ1-1, with D uncertain. V dropped 7 bases and J dropped 7 bases, with 13 bases sitting between them. CDR3 length: 11 residues. Germline V gene sequence: CDR1 SQVTM, CDR2 ANQGSEA. The CDR3 reads CSGQIGFEAFF. CDR3 DNA sequence: TGCAGCGGGCAAATAGGATTTGAAGCTTTCTTT.

There are a few counts of this clonotype. J is TRBJ2-1 and V is TRBV5-1, with TRBD2 matching 14 bases. The CDR3 is 14 amino acids. Germline CDR1 is SGHRS and CDR2 is YFSETQ. V was pared by 4 bases and J by 10 bases, with 4 bases of the junction left unmatched. The CDR3 protein is CASSPGTSGGEQFF. The CDR3 region has the DNA TGCGCCAGCAGCCCCGGGACTAGCGGGGGCGAGCAGTTCTTC.

The chain is built from TRBV5-1 and TRBJ2-7, with D possibly being TRBD1 or TRBD2 (5 bases each). Between the trimmed V and J ends, which lost 0 bases and 5 bases, there was a span of 12 bases. Germline CDR1 reads SGHRS; CDR2 reads YFSETQ. CDR3 length: 14 residues. Here the CDR3 reads CASSLAAGTDEQYF. CDR3 bases: TGCGCCAGCAGCTTGGCGGCAGGGACGGACGAGCAGTACTTC. Filled out from reference TRBV5-1 and TRBJ2-7, the complete variable domain reads KAGVTQTPRYLIKTRGQQVTLSCSPISGHRSVSWYQQTPGQGLQFLFEYFSETQRNKGNFPGRFSGRQFSNSRSEMNVSTLELGDSALYLCASSLAAGTDEQYFGPGTRLTVT.

The rearrangement links TRBV7-8 to TRBJ2-3, with 7 bases fitting TRBD2. The length of the CDR3 is 17 residues. CDR1 and CDR2 from the germline V gene are SGHVS and FQNEAQ. V shed 1 base, J shed 3 bases, and the junction held 10 bases outside the gene matches. The CDR3 loop reads CASSLGPVGGRTDTQYF. CDR3 nucleotides: TGTGCCAGCAGCTTAGGTCCGGTGGGAGGGCGAACAGATACGCAGTATTTT.

V usage is TRBV5-1 and J usage is TRBJ2-7, with D possibly TRBD2 on 5 matching bases. CDR1 and CDR2 from the germline V gene are SGHRS and YFSETQ. The CDR3 runs 14 residues. V was cut by 0 bases and J by 7 bases, with 14 bases left in between. As DNA, the CDR3 is TGCGCCAGCAGCTTGGGTACCAGAACGGGGGAGCAGTACTTC. The encoded protein is CASSLGTRTGEQYF.

This chain joins TRBV25-1 and TRBJ2-1, with 9 bases identical to TRBD1. The CDR3 is 14 amino acids. V shed 5 bases and J 4 bases; nucleotides not matched to a gene: 3. Germline CDR1 reads MGHDK; CDR2 reads SYGVNS. The CDR3 region is CASSRQGEYNEQFF. CDR3 nucleotides: TGTGCCAGCAGTAGACAGGGGGAGTACAATGAGCAGTTCTTC. Supplemented by reference TRBV25-1 and TRBJ2-1, the full variable domain reads EADIYQTPRYLVIGTGKKITLECSQTMGHDKMYWYQQDPGMELHLIHYSYGVNSTEKGDLSSESTVSRIRTEHFPLTLESARPSHTSQYLCASSRQGEYNEQFFGPGTRLTVL.

The CDR3 nucleotides read TGTGCCATCGGTGGGACTAGCACAGATACGCAGTATTTT. Encoded protein: CAIGGTSTDTQYF. J is TRBJ2-3 and V is TRBV24-1; D perhaps matches TRBD2 (6 bases). Germline values: CDR1 KGHDR, CDR2 SFDVKD. The CDR3 is 13 residues long. The V end lost 11 bases, the J end lost 0 bases, and 11 bases lay between the germline ends.

The rearrangement uses TRBV30 and TRBJ1-4, with TRBD1 identical over 7 bases. Germline loops: CDR1 GTSNPN, CDR2 SVGIG (reference sequence). The CDR3 has 15 residues. V shed 0 bases, J shed 8 bases, and the junction held 9 bases outside the gene matches. CDR3 protein: CAWSVPTGENEKLFF. CDR3 nucleotides: TGTGCCTGGAGTGTGCCTACAGGGGAAAACGAAAAACTGTTTTTT.

In this sample, this clonotype turned up a few times. DNA of the CDR3: TGCGCCAGCAGCCCGGATGGGACTGAAGCTTTCTTT. Translating gives CASSPDGTEAFF. The chain employs TRBV5-1 and TRBJ1-1; D uncertain. Trimming took 4 bases from V and 5 from J, leaving 9 bases between them. The CDR3 is 12 amino acids. The germline CDR1 and CDR2 sequences are SGHRS and YFSETQ.

The chain has TRBV12-3 or TRBV12-4 and TRBJ1-5; tentative D call: TRBD1 (5 bases). This CDR3 is built from 14 residues. V lost 7 bases to trimming and J lost 3 bases, with 13 bases between them. The CDR3 here is CASKAGRFNQPQHF. CDR3 DNA: TGTGCCAGCAAGGCAGGGAGATTCAATCAGCCCCAGCATTTT.

This clonotype has only a few counts. The chain uses TRBV6-2 or TRBV6-3 and TRBJ2-2; no definite D call. Trimming removed 10 bases from V and 1 base from J, with 13 bases in between. This CDR3 contains 14 residues. Germline V gene lookup returns CDR1 MNHEY and CDR2 SVGEGT. DNA for the CDR3: TGTGCCACCCATCGATTAGAGAACACCGGGGAGCTGTTTTTT. Amino acids: CATHRLENTGELFF.

The genes are TRBV11-2 and TRBJ2-5; the match to TRBD2 covers 9 bases. Germline V gene sequence: CDR1 SGHAT, CDR2 FQNNGV. The CDR3 is 16 amino acids. J gave up 4 bases and V 3 bases, and 9 bases lay outside the gene matches. CDR3 residues: CASSLRGGAVSETQYF. CDR3 DNA: TGTGCCAGCAGCTTGCGCGGGGGGGCCGTTTCAGAGACCCAGTACTTC.

This clonotype was observed a few times. The chain joins TRBV6-1 to TRBJ2-2; TRBD2 might be the D (6 bases). From germline, CDR1 is MNHNS and CDR2 SASEGT. V gave up 4 bases and J gave up 0 bases, with 18 bases separating them. This CDR3 region has 18 residues. The CDR3 DNA follows: TGTGCCAGCAGTGGCCCGCAGGACGGCGGGGCGAACACCGGGGAGCTGTTTTTT. Amino acids: CASSGPQDGGANTGELFF.

V usage is TRBV5-1 and J usage is TRBJ2-5; TRBD1 matches at 8 bases. V gave up 1 base and J gave up 6 bases; unmatched junction bases: 8. CDR3 length equals 15 residues. Per germline, CDR1 SGHRS and CDR2 YFSETQ. In DNA, the CDR3 is TGCGCCAGCAGCTTGTGGGTCAGGGGGCGACAGACCCAGTACTTC. Translation: CASSLWVRGRQTQYF.